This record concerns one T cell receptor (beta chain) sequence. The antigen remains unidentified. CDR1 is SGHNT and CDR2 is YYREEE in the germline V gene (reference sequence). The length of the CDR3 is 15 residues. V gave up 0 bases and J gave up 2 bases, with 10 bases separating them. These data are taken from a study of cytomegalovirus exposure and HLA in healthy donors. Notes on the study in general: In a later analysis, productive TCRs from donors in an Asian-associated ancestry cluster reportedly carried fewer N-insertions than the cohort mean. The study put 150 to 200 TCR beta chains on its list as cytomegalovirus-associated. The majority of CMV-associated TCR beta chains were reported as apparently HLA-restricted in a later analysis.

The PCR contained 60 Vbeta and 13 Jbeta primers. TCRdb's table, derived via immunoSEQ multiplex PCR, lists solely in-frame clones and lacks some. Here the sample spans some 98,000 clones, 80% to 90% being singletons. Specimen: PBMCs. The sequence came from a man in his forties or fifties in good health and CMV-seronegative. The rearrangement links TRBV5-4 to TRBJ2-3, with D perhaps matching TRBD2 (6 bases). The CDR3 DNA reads TGTGCCAGCAGCTTGGGCCCGGGACTCACAGATACGCAGTATTTT. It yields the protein CASSLGPGLTDTQYF.